A selection of T cell receptor beta chains follows, all from one sample in a study of PD-1 blockade in classical Hodgkin lymphoma. Assay: immunoSEQ multiplex PCR; the TCRdb copy retains only in-frame clones and omits some. The table records 5,500 to 7,500 clones, about 84% of them present only once. The specimen comprised peripheral blood mononuclear cells (PBMCs), sampled before the fourth cycle of nivolumab. Source of these receptors: a human donor with classical Hodgkin lymphoma. CDR3s include the opening cysteine and the closing phenylalanine or tryptophan. The order of the fields is V gene, CDR3 length, CDR3 protein.

V gene: TRBV5-6; CDR3 length: 16; CDR3 protein: CASSYTGGSRTDTQYF
V gene: TRBV18; CDR3 length: 18; CDR3 protein: CASSPIWTSGSGANVLTF
V gene: TRBV28; CDR3 length: 15; CDR3 protein: CASRRTHRGDQPQHF
V gene: TRBV11-3; CDR3 length: 15; CDR3 protein: CASSLGDRHTDTQYF
V gene: TRBV9; CDR3 length: 15; CDR3 protein: CASSVEGAAYNEQFF
V gene: TRBV5-6; CDR3 length: 14; CDR3 protein: CASSLWQFYSPLHF
V gene: TRBV18; CDR3 length: 15; CDR3 protein: CASSAGLAGGETQYF
V gene: TRBV5-1; CDR3 length: 14; CDR3 protein: CASSLYTLRNTIYF
V gene: TRBV18; CDR3 length: 14; CDR3 protein: CASSSGVGTQPQHF
V gene: TRBV10-3; CDR3 length: 13; CDR3 protein: CAIKGVTQETQYF
V gene: TRBV6-7; CDR3 length: 19; CDR3 protein: CASSYSMHWGQGPLKPQHF
V gene: TRBV5-4; CDR3 length: 15; CDR3 protein: CASSSGGSGVTEAFF
V gene: TRBV25-1; CDR3 length: 16; CDR3 protein: CASSEYDSLMNTEAFF
V gene: TRBV6-4; CDR3 length: 16; CDR3 protein: CASSATSRGLYNEQFF
V gene: TRBV6-1; CDR3 length: 12; CDR3 protein: CASTEGAYEQYF
V gene: TRBV6-6; CDR3 length: 14; CDR3 protein: CASVPRVWNSPLHF
V gene: TRBV27; CDR3 length: 13; CDR3 protein: CASSLVSNQPQHF
V gene: TRBV19; CDR3 length: 14; CDR3 protein: CASTIDRKNTEAFF
V gene: TRBV2; CDR3 length: 13; CDR3 protein: CASRTFLTDTQYF
V gene: TRBV5-4; CDR3 length: 15; CDR3 protein: CASSPKTSGGLRPDF
V gene: TRBV19; CDR3 length: 18; CDR3 protein: CASTPDYRGLSSYNEQFF
V gene: TRBV4-1; CDR3 length: 16; CDR3 protein: CASSRPGQGITGELFF
V gene: TRBV27; CDR3 length: 14; CDR3 protein: CASSISRLLYGYTF
V gene: TRBV19; CDR3 length: 14; CDR3 protein: CASSGSRGVTEAFF
V gene: TRBV19; CDR3 length: 16; CDR3 protein: CASSSRDLISGNTIYF
V gene: TRBV4-2; CDR3 length: 13; CDR3 protein: CASSQPITGELFF
V gene: TRBV4-2; CDR3 length: 15; CDR3 protein: CASSSQGGPTDTQYF
V gene: TRBV30; CDR3 length: 15; CDR3 protein: CAWSLLGRTNSPLHF
V gene: TRBV11-2; CDR3 length: 17; CDR3 protein: CASSPGTGAVSGNTIYF
V gene: TRBV18; CDR3 length: 15; CDR3 protein: CASSPQMSNTGELFF
V gene: TRBV5-8; CDR3 length: 12; CDR3 protein: CASSFLSGEQYF
V gene: TRBV9; CDR3 length: 15; CDR3 protein: CASSVGAGYDYGYTF
V gene: TRBV28; CDR3 length: 13; CDR3 protein: CASSRGSTDTQYF
V gene: TRBV30; CDR3 length: 16; CDR3 protein: CAWSVPTGYSNQPQHF
V gene: TRBV30; CDR3 length: 14; CDR3 protein: CAWQDGDINQPQHF
V gene: TRBV10-1; CDR3 length: 15; CDR3 protein: CASSDPTSGGREQFF
V gene: TRBV15; CDR3 length: 15; CDR3 protein: CATSKMGQKTGELFF
V gene: TRBV7-2; CDR3 length: 17; CDR3 protein: CASSLEGQVYSNQPQHF
V gene: TRBV4-2; CDR3 length: 16; CDR3 protein: CASSQVGAGFGNEQFF
V gene: TRBV11-2; CDR3 length: 18; CDR3 protein: CASSLKLGGGTGPYEQYF
V gene: TRBV19; CDR3 length: 14; CDR3 protein: CASSIMGAIYGYTF
V gene: TRBV4-3; CDR3 length: 14; CDR3 protein: CASSQGDRANEQFF
V gene: TRBV25-1; CDR3 length: 16; CDR3 protein: CASSEISPSGGPGQYF
V gene: TRBV7-9; CDR3 length: 15; CDR3 protein: CASTIWGGRSEKLFF
V gene: TRBV7-9; CDR3 length: 12; CDR3 protein: CASRSQGYEQYF
V gene: TRBV6-5; CDR3 length: 13; CDR3 protein: CASSYSGANVLTF
V gene: TRBV10-3; CDR3 length: 15; CDR3 protein: CAISAGGGYNEKLFF
V gene: TRBV18; CDR3 length: 14; CDR3 protein: CASSPMQMNTEAFF
V gene: TRBV28; CDR3 length: 15; CDR3 protein: CASSSQVTANTEAFF
V gene: TRBV23-1; CDR3 length: 17; CDR3 protein: CASSQSNRDRIYNEQFF
V gene: TRBV7-9; CDR3 length: 13; CDR3 protein: CASSFSGSYEQYF
V gene: TRBV19; CDR3 length: 13; CDR3 protein: CASSIAGVETQYF
V gene: TRBV7-2; CDR3 length: 13; CDR3 protein: CASSLEVNQPQHF
V gene: TRBV18; CDR3 length: 15; CDR3 protein: CASSPLRQGDEKLFF
V gene: TRBV6-5; CDR3 length: 15; CDR3 protein: CASRRAAAGANVLTF
V gene: TRBV5-1; CDR3 length: 14; CDR3 protein: CASSGQGANTEAFF
V gene: TRBV28; CDR3 length: 12; CDR3 protein: CASKLLGGEQYF